The 13 T cell receptor beta chains given below trace back to one sample, sequenced in a study of blood T cells in healthy people across ages. A second PCR of about 7 to 12 cycles used a sample-barcoded 5' primer and a J-beta primer mix. One entry per CDR3 protein, called by TCRdb with MiXCR from the 5' RACE reads. The sample has about 900,000 distinct CDR3 sequences, approximately 49% seen once. Sequenced material: blood. The receptors were gathered from a man aged 25-45 years in good health.

Only a few counts were recorded for this clonotype. The chain joins TRBV28 to TRBJ1-2, with a weak D call TRBD1 (5 bases). Looked up from germline, CDR1 is MDHEN and CDR2 is SYDVKM. Trimming stripped 3 bases from V and 5 bases from J, with 10 bases between. This CDR3 contains 13 residues. The CDR3 is CASSFLGGYGYTF. The CDR3 DNA reads as TGTGCCAGCAGTTTCTTGGGGGGATATGGCTACACCTTC.

As DNA, the CDR3 is TGTGCCAGTAGTATGAGGCGGGGGGGAGAGACCCAGTACTTC. It yields the protein CASSMRRGGETQYF. V usage is TRBV19 and J usage is TRBJ2-5; 9 nucleotides match TRBD2. Per germline, CDR1 LNHDA and CDR2 SQIVND (reference sequence). The length of the CDR3 is 14 residues. V lost 3 bases and J lost 4; bases outside the gene matches: 3.

The rearrangement uses TRBV7-2 and TRBJ2-3; weak D call: TRBD2 (6 bases). V shed 1 base and J shed 4 bases, with 12 bases lying between them. This CDR3 contains 15 residues. Germline V gene data show CDR1 as SGHTA and CDR2 as FQGNSA. The CDR3 DNA follows: TGTGCCAGCAGCTTAGGACTAGTGGGGTCAGATACGCAGTATTTT. Translated, it gives CASSLGLVGSDTQYF.

Only one count was recorded for this clonotype. The CDR3 DNA is TGCAGTGCTATCAAGGGAGGGAATGAGCAGTTCTTC. It yields the protein CSAIKGGNEQFF. J is TRBJ2-1 and V is TRBV20-1; 7 bases map to TRBD2. The CDR3 length is 12 residues. After removal of 4 bases from V and 7 bases from J, the junction contained 4 bases not matched to a gene. The V gene's germline CDR1 is DFQATT and CDR2 SNEGSKA (reference sequence).

V and J are TRBV10-3 and TRBJ2-2; a possible D gene is TRBD1 (6 bases). CDR3 length: 15 amino acids. With 5 bases removed from V and 5 bases from J, the gap between germline ends came to 15 bases. Germline V gene sequence: CDR1 ENHRY, CDR2 SYGVKD. The CDR3 is CAISSTGEGTGELFF. As DNA, the CDR3 is TGTGCCATCAGTTCGACAGGCGAGGGGACCGGGGAGCTGTTTTTT.

A few counts support this clonotype. The V gene is TRBV7-2, the J gene TRBJ2-3; 9 bases line up with TRBD1. The V and J ends lost 6 bases and 2 bases, in that order; junction bases with no gene match: 9. The CDR3 runs 16 residues. CDR1 is SGHTA, CDR2 FQGNSA, per germline. The DNA of the CDR3 is TGTGCCAGCAGTTTACAGGGGGCCGTGCTCACAGATACGCAGTATTTT. It encodes CASSLQGAVLTDTQYF. The full variable domain, with the rest looked up from reference TRBV7-2 and TRBJ2-3, is GAGVSQSPSNKVTEKGKDVELRCDPISGHTALYWYRQSLGQGLEFLIYFQGNSAPDKSGLPSDRFSAERTGGSVSTLTIQRTQQEDSAVYLCASSLQGAVLTDTQYFGPGTRLTVL.

A few counts support this clonotype. DNA of the CDR3: TGTGCCAGCAGCCGGGGACAGACGGCTCAGCCCCAGCATTTT. It specifies CASSRGQTAQPQHF. The chain is built from TRBV12-3 or TRBV12-4 and TRBJ1-5; 7 nucleotides line up with TRBD1. The CDR3 totals 14 residues. V was clipped by 6 bases and J by 6 bases; unmatched bases: 8.

The chain combines TRBV5-1 with TRBJ2-5, with D unresolved. Matching the DNA end better, TRBJ2-1 makes the J call doubtful. Germline lookup yields CDR1 SGHRS and CDR2 YFSETQ. The CDR3 is 14 amino acids. In DNA, the CDR3 is TGCGCCAGCAGCTTGAAATCCAAACAAGAGACCCAGTTCTTC. It translates to CASSLKSKQETQFF.

About this clonotype: A much more abundant neighbour one base away suggests this may be a read error. V and J are TRBV14 and TRBJ2-3; either TRBD1 or TRBD2 may supply D (5 bases each). Per germline, CDR1 SGHDN and CDR2 FVKESK. This CDR3 is built from 16 residues. Trimming removed 4 bases at V and 1 base at J, with 15 bases between. The CDR3 region has the DNA TGTGCCAGCAGCCGAGAGGTGGGGACCCGCACAGATACGCAGTATTTT. This translates into CASSREVGTRTDTQYF. The variable domain in full, with the rest retrieved from reference TRBV14 and TRBJ2-3, is EAGVTQFPSHSVIEKGQTVTLRCDPISGHDNLYWYRRVMGKEIKFLLHFVKESKQDESGMPNNRFLAERTGGTYSTLKVQPAELEDSGVYFCASSREVGTRTDTQYFGPGTRLTVL.

The rearrangement uses TRBV6-5 and TRBJ2-1; 14 nucleotides agree with TRBD2. The DNA end favors TRBJ2-7, so the J call may be wrong. From germline, CDR1 is MNHEY and CDR2 SVGAGI. The CDR3 extends over 15 amino acids. CDR3 residues: CASRGTSGGYNEQYF. Written as DNA, the CDR3 is TGTGCCAGCAGGGGGACTAGCGGGGGCTACAATGAGCAGTACTTC.

Many counts were recorded for this clonotype. This chain uses TRBV5-5 with TRBJ1-2; D remains unclear. The germline V and J ends were trimmed by 4 bases and 6 bases, with 19 bases remaining between them. CDR3 length equals 15 residues. Germline V gene lookup returns CDR1 SGHKS and CDR2 YYEKEE (reference sequence). The CDR3 loop reads CASSVSQAVYNGYTF. CDR3 sequence (DNA): TGTGCCAGCAGCGTCTCGCAGGCAGTGTACAATGGCTACACCTTC. Looking up the rest from reference TRBV5-5 and TRBJ1-2 gives the full variable domain: DAGVTQSPTHLIKTRGQQVTLRCSPISGHKSVSWYQQVLGQGPQFIFQYYEKEERGRGNFPDRFSARQFPNYSSELNVNALLLGDSALYLCASSVSQAVYNGYTFGSGTRLTVV.

The genes are TRBV13 and TRBJ1-1, with a tentative D call TRBD1 (5 bases). Trimming removed 0 bases from V and 2 bases from J, with 13 bases in between. CDR1 and CDR2 from the germline V gene are PRHDT and FYEKMQ (reference sequence). The length of the CDR3 is 16 residues. The CDR3 nucleotides read TGTGCCAGCAGCTTAGGCCATCGACAGATAAACACTGAAGCTTTCTTT. It encodes CASSLGHRQINTEAFF.

This clonotype was observed at least ten times. The V call is TRBV4-3, the J call TRBJ1-2; a weak D match, TRBD1 (6 bases). Germline-derived CDR1 and CDR2 are LGHNA and YSLEER. Deletions cut 3 bases from V and 0 bases from J, with 14 bases between. The CDR3 contains 16 residues. The CDR3, as DNA: TGCGCCAGCAGCCAGGCCTCGGGACAATCTAACTATGGCTACACCTTC. This sequence encodes CASSQASGQSNYGYTF.